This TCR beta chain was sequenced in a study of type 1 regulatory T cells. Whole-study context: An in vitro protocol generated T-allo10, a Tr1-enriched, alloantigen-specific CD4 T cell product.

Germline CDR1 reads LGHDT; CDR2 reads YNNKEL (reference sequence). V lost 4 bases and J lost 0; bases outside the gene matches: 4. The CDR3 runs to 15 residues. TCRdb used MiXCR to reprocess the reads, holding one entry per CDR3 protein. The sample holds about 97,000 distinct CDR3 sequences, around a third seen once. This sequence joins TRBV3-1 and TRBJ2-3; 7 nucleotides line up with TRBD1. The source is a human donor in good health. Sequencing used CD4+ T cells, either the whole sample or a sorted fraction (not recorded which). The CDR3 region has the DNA TGTGCCAGCAGCCCCGAGGGGGCAAGCACAGATACGCAGTATTTT. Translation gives CASSPEGASTDTQYF.